These 5 T cell receptor beta chains came from one sample sequenced in a study of CD8 T cells in Susac syndrome (dated by TCRdb to about 2019). The library was obtained by the immunoSEQ multiplex PCR assay. RNA was extracted using the RNeasy kit, and about 0.45 to 1 microgram was reverse transcribed with random hexamers. TCRdb cleaned the public reads at Q25 with fastp, built clones with MiXCR and kept in-frame beta chains. Each CDR3 protein gets just one entry, which takes the most common genes and DNA from the rows behind it. The sample includes 80,000 to 90,000 distinct CDR3 sequences, with approximately 95% observed a single time. The ten largest account for around 0.34% of the sample. Specimen: CD8+ T cells from PBMCs. These receptors were obtained from a human donor in good health.

The chain links TRBV19 to TRBJ2-4; D is possibly TRBD1 (6 bases). The V end was cut by 2 bases, the J end by 3 bases, with 14 bases between. CDR1 LNHDA and CDR2 SQIVND come from the germline V gene (reference sequence). The CDR3 runs 16 residues. The CDR3 DNA is TGTGCCAGTAGTATAAGGGCAGGGGTAGTCAAAAACATTCAGTACTTC. It translates to CASSIRAGVVKNIQYF.

This clonotype was seen a single time. The chain carries TRBV23-1 and TRBJ1-2; no clear D gene. TRBV23-1 is filed as an ORF, its function uncertain. The V gene lost 10 bases and the J gene lost 4 bases, with 13 bases spanning the gap. The CDR3 spans 12 residues. CDR3 sequence: CANSGVRYGYTF. The CDR3 DNA follows: TGCGCCAACTCCGGGGTCCGCTATGGCTACACCTTC.

J is TRBJ2-3 and V is TRBV7-3; D is unresolved. The germline CDR1 and CDR2 sequences are SGHTA and FQGTGA. The CDR3 has 16 amino acids. V dropped 3 bases and J dropped 3 bases, with 16 bases sitting between them. The CDR3 reads CASSLGLGFTTDTQYF. The CDR3 nucleotides are TGTGCCAGCAGCTTGGGGTTGGGTTTTACTACAGATACGCAGTATTTT.

This clonotype was detected a few times. The chain joins TRBV12-3 or TRBV12-4 to TRBJ1-3; D is perhaps TRBD1 (5 bases). This CDR3 comprises 11 residues. V was shortened by 5 bases and J by 8 bases, with 7 bases between the two germline ends. The CDR3 spells CASSPGDTIYF. CDR3 DNA sequence: TGTGCCAGCAGTCCGGGGGACACCATATATTTT.

This clonotype has a single count. CDR3 bases: TGTGCCAGCAGCCTTGGACAGGGGGAAGGATATAATTCACCCCTCCACTTT. It translates to CASSLGQGEGYNSPLHF. The chain combines TRBV13 with TRBJ1-6; 10 nucleotides match TRBD1. The trim removed 5 bases at V and 4 bases at J, leaving 8 bases unmatched. CDR3 length equals 17 residues. The germline CDR1 and CDR2 sequences are PRHDT and FYEKMQ (reference sequence).